This T cell receptor (beta chain) was obtained from a study of CXCR3-negative and CXCR3-positive naive CD8 T cells. Regarding the study as a whole: Memory CD8+ cells had much lower diversity, and both naive subsets had comparably high diversity. CD5 surface expression was similar among naive subsets, and TCR strength was estimated by inference from TRB CDR3 properties. Naive CXCR3-positive and CXCR3-negative cells shared similar TRBV-TRBJ usage, unlike memory cells. Greater hydrophobicity was found in TRB CDR3s of CXCR3-positive naive cells than of CXCR3-negative naive cells.

Through 5' RACE with UMI labels, the TRB cDNA libraries were prepared. Following a re-call of the 5' RACE reads, TCRdb has one entry per CDR3 protein and lacks DNA. This repertoire includes 130,000 to 150,000 distinct CDR3 sequences. The CDR3 is made up of 15 amino acids. Germline V gene sequence: CDR1 SGHRS, CDR2 YFSETQ. Naive cells were sorted as CD45RO-, CCR7+, CD27+ and CD95-. Notes on this clonotype: Its matching antigen is unknown.

The gene calls are TRBV5-1 and TRBJ2-5. This receptor was taken from a human donor in good health. Some clones in this sample may be carry-over from other donors' samples. The sample consisted of naive CXCR3+ CD8+ T cells from blood. Sample subset: CD45RO-CCR7+CD27+CD95- naive CD8+ T cells expressing CXCR3 (TNR3+). CDR3 protein: CASSLGPAHAETQYF.